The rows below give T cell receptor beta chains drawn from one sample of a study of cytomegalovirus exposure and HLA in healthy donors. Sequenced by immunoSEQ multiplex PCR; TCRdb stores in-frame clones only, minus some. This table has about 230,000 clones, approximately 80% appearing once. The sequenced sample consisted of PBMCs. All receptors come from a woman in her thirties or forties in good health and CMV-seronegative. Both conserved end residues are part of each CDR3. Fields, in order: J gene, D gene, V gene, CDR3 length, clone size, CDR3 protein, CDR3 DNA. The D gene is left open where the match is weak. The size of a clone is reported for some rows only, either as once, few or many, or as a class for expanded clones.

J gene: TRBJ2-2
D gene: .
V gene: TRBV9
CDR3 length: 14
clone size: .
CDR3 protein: CASSVAPLTGELFF
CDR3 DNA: TGTGCCAGCAGCGTAGCCCCACTTACCGGGGAGCTGTTTTTT

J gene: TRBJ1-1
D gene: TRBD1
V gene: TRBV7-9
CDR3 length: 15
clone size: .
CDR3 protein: CASSFGTGANTEAFF
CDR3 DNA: TGTGCCAGCAGCTTCGGGACAGGGGCGAACACTGAAGCTTTCTTT

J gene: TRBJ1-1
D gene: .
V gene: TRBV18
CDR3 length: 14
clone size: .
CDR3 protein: CASSTTSGDPEAFF
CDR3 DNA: TGTGCCAGCTCGACTACATCAGGAGACCCTGAAGCTTTCTTT

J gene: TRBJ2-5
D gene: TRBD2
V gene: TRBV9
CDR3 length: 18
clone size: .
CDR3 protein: CASSVGTSGRLYQETQYF
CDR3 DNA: TGTGCCAGCAGCGTAGGAACTAGCGGGAGATTGTACCAAGAGACCCAGTACTTC

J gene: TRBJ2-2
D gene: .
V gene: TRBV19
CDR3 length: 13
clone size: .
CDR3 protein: CASSDQGPGELFF
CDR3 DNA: TGTGCCAGTAGCGACCAGGGGCCCGGGGAGCTGTTTTTT

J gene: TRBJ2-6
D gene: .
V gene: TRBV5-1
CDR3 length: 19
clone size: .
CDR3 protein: CASSLEAGAGRTGANVLTF
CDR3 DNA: TGCGCCAGCAGCTTGGAGGCTGGGGCCGGTAGGACTGGGGCCAACGTCCTGACTTTC

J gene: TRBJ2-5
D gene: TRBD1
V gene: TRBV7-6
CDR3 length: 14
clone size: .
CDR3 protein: CASSSLGQEETQYF
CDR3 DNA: TGTGCCAGCAGCTCCCTGGGACAGGAAGAGACCCAGTACTTC

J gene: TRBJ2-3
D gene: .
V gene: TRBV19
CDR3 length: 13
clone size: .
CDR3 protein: CASRSRGTDTQYF
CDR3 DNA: TGTGCCAGTAGGAGCAGAGGGACAGATACGCAGTATTTT

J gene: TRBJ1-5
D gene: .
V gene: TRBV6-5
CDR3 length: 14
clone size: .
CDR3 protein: CASSKQGRDQPQHF
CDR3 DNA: TGTGCCAGCAGTAAACAGGGCCGGGATCAGCCCCAGCATTTT

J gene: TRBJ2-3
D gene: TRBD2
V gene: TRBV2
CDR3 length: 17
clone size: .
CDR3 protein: CASRPRVGAGAGDTQYF
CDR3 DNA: TGTGCCAGCAGGCCCCGTGTCGGAGCGGGGGCGGGGGATACGCAGTATTTT

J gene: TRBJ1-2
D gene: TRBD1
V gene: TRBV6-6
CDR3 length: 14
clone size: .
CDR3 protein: CASSSTGTANGYTF
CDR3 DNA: TGTGCCAGCAGCTCGACCGGGACAGCTAATGGCTACACCTTC

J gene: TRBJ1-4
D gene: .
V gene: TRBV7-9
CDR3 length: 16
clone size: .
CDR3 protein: CASSLLASTRGEKLFF
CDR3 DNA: TGTGCCAGCAGCTTACTGGCATCCACAAGGGGGGAAAAACTGTTTTTT

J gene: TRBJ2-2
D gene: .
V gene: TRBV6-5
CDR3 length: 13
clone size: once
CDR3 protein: CASSRLSYGELFF
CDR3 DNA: TGTGCCAGCAGCCGACTATCATACGGGGAGCTGTTTTTT

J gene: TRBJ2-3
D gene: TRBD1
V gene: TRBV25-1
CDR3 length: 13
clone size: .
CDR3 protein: CASRGQGRDTQYF
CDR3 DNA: TGTGCCAGCAGGGGACAGGGGCGAGATACGCAGTATTTT

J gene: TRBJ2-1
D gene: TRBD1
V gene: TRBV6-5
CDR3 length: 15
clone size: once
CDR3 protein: CASLPGTAPSNEQFF
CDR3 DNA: TGTGCCAGCTTACCAGGGACAGCCCCAAGCAATGAGCAGTTCTTC

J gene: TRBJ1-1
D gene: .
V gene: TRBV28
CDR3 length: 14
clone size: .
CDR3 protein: CASSFRGMNTEAFF
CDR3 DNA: TGTGCCAGCAGTTTTAGGGGGATGAACACTGAAGCTTTCTTT

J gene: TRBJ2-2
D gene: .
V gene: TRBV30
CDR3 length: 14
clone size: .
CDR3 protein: CAWSGLRNTGELFF
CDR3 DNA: TGTGCCTGGAGCGGACTCAGGAACACCGGGGAGCTGTTTTTT

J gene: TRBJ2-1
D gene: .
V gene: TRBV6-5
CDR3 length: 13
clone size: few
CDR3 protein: CASSYDFGDWQFF
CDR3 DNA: TGTGCCAGCAGTTACGATTTCGGGGACTGGCAGTTCTTC

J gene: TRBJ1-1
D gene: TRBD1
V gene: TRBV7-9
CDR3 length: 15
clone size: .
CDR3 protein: CASSLAQGARTEAFF
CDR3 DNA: TGTGCCAGCAGCTTAGCGCAGGGGGCGAGGACTGAAGCTTTCTTT

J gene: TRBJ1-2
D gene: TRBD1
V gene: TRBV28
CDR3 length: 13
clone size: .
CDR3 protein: CASISGQDYGYTF
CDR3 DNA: TGTGCCAGCATTTCGGGACAGGACTATGGCTACACCTTC

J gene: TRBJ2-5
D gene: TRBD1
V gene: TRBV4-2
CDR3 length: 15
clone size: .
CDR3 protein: CASSPMDRGVETQYF
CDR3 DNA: TGTGCCAGCAGCCCCATGGACAGGGGGGTAGAGACCCAGTACTTC

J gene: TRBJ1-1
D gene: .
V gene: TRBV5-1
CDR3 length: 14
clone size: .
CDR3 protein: CASSLGRGATEAFF
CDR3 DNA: TGCGCCAGCAGCTTGGGCAGGGGAGCCACTGAAGCTTTCTTT

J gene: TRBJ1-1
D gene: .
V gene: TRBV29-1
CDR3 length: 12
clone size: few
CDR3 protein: CSVYILNTEAFF
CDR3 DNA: TGCAGCGTTTACATCCTGAACACTGAAGCTTTCTTT

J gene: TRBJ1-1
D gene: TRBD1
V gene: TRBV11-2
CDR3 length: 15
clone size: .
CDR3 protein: CASRSWDTGGTEAFF
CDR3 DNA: TGTGCCAGCAGGAGTTGGGACACAGGGGGCACTGAAGCTTTCTTT

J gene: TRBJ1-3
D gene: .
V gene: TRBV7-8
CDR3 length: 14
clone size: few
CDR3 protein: CASSATVSGNTIYF
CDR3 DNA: TGTGCCAGCAGCGCAACAGTCTCTGGAAACACCATATATTTT

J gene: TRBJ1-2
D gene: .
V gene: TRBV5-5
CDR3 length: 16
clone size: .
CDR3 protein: CASSLELRGIGYGYTF
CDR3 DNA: TGTGCCAGCAGCTTGGAATTACGGGGGATCGGCTATGGCTACACCTTC

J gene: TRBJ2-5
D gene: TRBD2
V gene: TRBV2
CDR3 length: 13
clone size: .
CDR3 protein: CASSPGLRETQYF
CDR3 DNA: TGTGCCAGCAGCCCGGGACTAAGAGAGACCCAGTACTTC

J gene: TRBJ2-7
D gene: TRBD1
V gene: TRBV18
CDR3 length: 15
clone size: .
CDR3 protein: CASSLGTGVSYEQYF
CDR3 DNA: TGTGCCAGCTCACTAGGGACAGGGGTTTCCTACGAGCAGTACTTC

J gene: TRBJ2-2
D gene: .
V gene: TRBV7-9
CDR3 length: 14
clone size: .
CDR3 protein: CASSQAGSSGELFF
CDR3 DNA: TGTGCCAGCAGCCAAGCGGGTAGTTCCGGGGAGCTGTTTTTT

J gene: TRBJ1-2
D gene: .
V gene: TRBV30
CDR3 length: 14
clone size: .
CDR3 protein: CAWSVGGLNYGYTF
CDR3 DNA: TGTGCCTGGAGTGTCGGGGGATTGAACTATGGCTACACCTTC

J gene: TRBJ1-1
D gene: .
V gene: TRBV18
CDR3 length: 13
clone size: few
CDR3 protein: CASLQRMNTEAFF
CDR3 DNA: TGTGCCAGCTTACAGAGAATGAACACTGAAGCTTTCTTT

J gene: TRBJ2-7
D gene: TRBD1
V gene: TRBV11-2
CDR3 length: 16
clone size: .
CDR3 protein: CARSNRGKNNYYEQYF
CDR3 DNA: TGTGCCAGATCTAACAGGGGGAAAAACAACTATTACGAGCAGTACTTC

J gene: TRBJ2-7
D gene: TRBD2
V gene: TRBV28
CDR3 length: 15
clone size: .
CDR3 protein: CASSPPTSGVIEQYF
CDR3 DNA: TGTGCCAGCAGCCCCCCGACTAGCGGAGTCATCGAGCAGTACTTC

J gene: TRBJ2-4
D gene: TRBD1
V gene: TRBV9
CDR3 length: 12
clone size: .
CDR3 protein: CASSFRDRPQYF
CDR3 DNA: TGTGCCAGCAGCTTTCGGGACAGGCCCCAGTACTTC

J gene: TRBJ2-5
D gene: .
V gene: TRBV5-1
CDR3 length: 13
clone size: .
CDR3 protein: CASSFEGRETQYF
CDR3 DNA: TGCGCCAGCAGCTTTGAGGGTCGAGAGACCCAGTACTTC

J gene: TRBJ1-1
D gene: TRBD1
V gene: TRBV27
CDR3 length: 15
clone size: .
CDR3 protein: CASSSTGVGSTEAFF
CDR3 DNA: TGTGCCAGCAGTTCTACAGGGGTAGGATCGACTGAAGCTTTCTTT

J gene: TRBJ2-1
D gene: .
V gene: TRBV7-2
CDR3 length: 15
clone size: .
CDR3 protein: CASSQTGGAYNEQFF
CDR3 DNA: TGTGCCAGCAGCCAGACGGGGGGCGCCTACAATGAGCAGTTCTTC

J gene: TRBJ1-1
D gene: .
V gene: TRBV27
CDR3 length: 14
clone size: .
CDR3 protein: CASSSYQTLKVAFF
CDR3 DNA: TGTGCCAGCAGTTCCTACCAGACTCTTAAGGTAGCTTTCTTT

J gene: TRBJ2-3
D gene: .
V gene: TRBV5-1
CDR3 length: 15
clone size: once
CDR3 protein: CASDSGESSTDTQYF
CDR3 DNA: TGCGCCAGCGATTCGGGAGAGTCTAGCACAGATACGCAGTATTTT

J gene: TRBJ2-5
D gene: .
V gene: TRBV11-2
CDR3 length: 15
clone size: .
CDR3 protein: CASSQAPRPQETQYF
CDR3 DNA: TGTGCCAGCAGCCAGGCCCCCAGGCCACAAGAGACCCAGTACTTC

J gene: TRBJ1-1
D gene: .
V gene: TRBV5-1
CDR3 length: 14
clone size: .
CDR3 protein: CASSLVSGNTEAFF
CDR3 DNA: TGCGCCAGCAGCTTGGTGTCGGGGAACACTGAAGCTTTCTTT

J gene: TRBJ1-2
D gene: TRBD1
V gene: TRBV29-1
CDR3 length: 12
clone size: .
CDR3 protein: CSVGQGAYGYTF
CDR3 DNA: TGCAGCGTTGGACAGGGAGCGTATGGCTACACCTTC

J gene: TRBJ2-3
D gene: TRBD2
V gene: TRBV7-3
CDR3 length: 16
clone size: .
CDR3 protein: CASSLSSGGAKDTQYF
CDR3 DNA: TGTGCCAGCAGCTTAAGTAGCGGGGGGGCCAAAGATACGCAGTATTTT

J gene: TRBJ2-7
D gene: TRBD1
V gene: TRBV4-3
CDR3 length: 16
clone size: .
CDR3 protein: CASSQDSGQATYEQYF
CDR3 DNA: TGCGCCAGCAGCCAGGACTCTGGACAGGCTACCTACGAGCAGTACTTC

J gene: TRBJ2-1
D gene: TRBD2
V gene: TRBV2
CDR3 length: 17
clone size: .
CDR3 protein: CASSETVGLAEYNEQFF
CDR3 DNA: TGTGCCAGCAGTGAAACCGTAGGACTAGCGGAATACAATGAGCAGTTCTTC

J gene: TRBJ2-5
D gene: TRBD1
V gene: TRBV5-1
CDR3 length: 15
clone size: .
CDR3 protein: CASSLDGTVQETQYF
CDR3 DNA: TGCGCCAGCAGCTTGGACGGGACAGTACAAGAGACCCAGTACTTC

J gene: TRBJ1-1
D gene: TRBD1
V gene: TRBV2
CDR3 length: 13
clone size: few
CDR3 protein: CASTRGSGTEAFF
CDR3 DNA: TGTGCCAGCACCAGGGGGAGCGGCACTGAAGCTTTCTTT

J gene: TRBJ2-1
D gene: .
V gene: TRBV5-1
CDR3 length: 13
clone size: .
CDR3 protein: CASSLERYNEQFF
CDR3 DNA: TGCGCCAGCAGCTTGGAACGGTACAATGAGCAGTTCTTC

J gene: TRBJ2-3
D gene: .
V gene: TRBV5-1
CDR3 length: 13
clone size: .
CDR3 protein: CASSPPVTDTQYF
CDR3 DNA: TGCGCCAGCAGCCCGCCGGTCACAGATACGCAGTATTTT

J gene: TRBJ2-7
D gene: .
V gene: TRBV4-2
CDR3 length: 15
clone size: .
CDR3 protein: CASSPFRDTAYEQYF
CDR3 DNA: TGTGCCAGCAGCCCTTTCCGGGACACAGCCTACGAGCAGTACTTC